The clone carrying this T cell receptor (beta chain) showed up just a few times. What it binds is unknown. The authors extracted RNA and reverse transcribed it into cDNA as the sequencing template. Measured with immunoSEQ multiplex PCR; TCRdb has only the in-frame clones, and not every one. The sample shows 180,000 or so clones, 40% to 55% of them seen only once. V lost 5 bases to trimming and J lost 4 bases, with 11 bases between them. CDR3 length: 13 amino acids. Germline CDR1 MNHEY, CDR2 SMNVEV (reference sequence). The data originate from a study of CD8+ T cells in alopecia areata. Study-wide results and caveats: Throughout tofacitinib, many expanded lesional clones continued to persist in scalp and blood.

As to treatment: oral pan-JAK inhibitor, 5-10 mg twice daily. J is TRBJ1-1 and V is TRBV27; D is undetermined. The TCR sequence derives from a human donor with alopecia areata. The material was CD8+ T cells sorted from blood, obtained around week 53, from a patient treated with tofacitinib. CDR3 coding DNA: TGTGCCAGCAGTGTACCGGGGTTCACTGAAGCTTTCTTT. Its protein is CASSVPGFTEAFF.